The 25 T cell receptor beta chains below come from one sample, sequenced in a study of tumor-infiltrating lymphocytes in primary liver carcinoma. Researchers generated TCR beta cDNA from roughly 500 ng of total RNA, relying on a constant-region primer. Construction of TCR beta libraries relied on three successive nested multiplex PCR rounds employing slightly modified ARM-PCR. The first two PCR rounds, around 11 cycles each, used TRBV1-TRBV30 forward primers and a C-beta reverse primer. TCRdb recomputed calls from the multiplex PCR reads with MiXCR, one row per CDR3 protein. Of approximately 42,000 distinct CDR3 sequences in the sample, roughly 80% were seen once. Unsorted bulk tissue, about 18-32 mg of it, served as the source for co-extraction of RNA and DNA. The specimen sequenced was tumor-adjacent normal liver tissue. These TCRs come from a woman in her 30s with primary liver carcinoma and hepatitis B virus infection.

On this clonotype: The conserved phenylalanine or tryptophan normally closing the CDR3 is absent here, so this likely arose from a read error. The V gene is TRBV28, the J gene TRBJ2-7; 11 nucleotides agree with TRBD2. CDR3 length: 16 amino acids. Germline V gene data show CDR1 as MDHEN and CDR2 as SYDVKM. This CDR3 is CASSLARLAGSYEQYI. DNA for the CDR3: TGTGCAAGCAGTCTAGCCCGACTAGCGGGATCCTACGAGCAGTACATC.

The gene calls are TRBV6-6 and TRBJ2-7; D is possibly TRBD1 (6 bases). The CDR3 length is 14 residues. CDR1 MNHNY and CDR2 SVGAGI come from the germline V gene (reference sequence). CDR3 DNA sequence: TGTACCAACAGTTACTCCGGACAGAGCTACGAGCAGTACTTC. Encoded protein: CTNSYSGQSYEQYF.

Concerning this clonotype: This may arise from a read error, as a much more abundant clone is one base away. The chain is built from TRBV7-9 and TRBJ1-1; unclear D gene. Trimming shortened V by 1 base and J by 4 bases, and 16 bases separated the two germline ends. This CDR3 region has 16 residues. CDR1 and CDR2 from the germline V gene are SEHNR and FQNEAQ (reference sequence). Here the CDR3 reads CASSLGGLGWGTEAFF. CDR3 in DNA: TGTGCCAGCAGCTTAGGGGGATTGGGGTGGGGCACTGAAGCTTTCTTT.

On this clonotype: Here the CDR3 omits its conserved ending phenylalanine or tryptophan, so a read error is the likely source. J is TRBJ2-6 and V is TRBV5-6; a weak D match, TRBD1 (6 bases). Germline-derived CDR1 and CDR2 are SGHDT and YYEEEE. The CDR3 length is 17 residues. The CDR3 DNA is TGCGCCAGCAGCCAGGACAGCGGCTTCTCTGGGGCCAACGTCCTGACTTAC. Its protein product is CASSQDSGFSGANVLTY.

Points on this clonotype: The CDR3 does not end in the conserved phenylalanine or tryptophan, so this is likely a read error. The chain uses TRBV6-1 and TRBJ1-5; D gene uncertain. Germline CDR1 reads MNHNS; CDR2 reads SASEGT. CDR3 length: 14 amino acids. This chain's CDR3 is CANSENYSNQPQHS. CDR3 bases: TGTGCCAACAGTGAGAATTATAGCAACCAGCCCCAGCATTCT.

With regard to this clonotype: The conserved final phenylalanine or tryptophan is absent from the CDR3, which likely points to a read error. This chain connects TRBV29-1 to TRBJ2-7, with TRBD1 as a possible D gene (5 bases). Germline V gene lookup returns CDR1 SQVTM and CDR2 ANQGSEA. The CDR3 runs 12 residues. In DNA, the CDR3 is TGCAGCGTTGTGGACACATTATACGGGCAGTACCTC. It encodes CSVVDTLYGQYL.

This clonotype was seen repeatedly, ten times or more. The chain carries TRBV5-8 and TRBJ2-7; D might be TRBD1 (6 bases). This CDR3 spans 16 amino acids. Trimming cost V 1 base and J 0 bases, with 14 bases left between them. Germline V lookup: CDR1 SGHTS, CDR2 YDEGEE. The CDR3 DNA reads as TGTGCCAGCAGCTTGCTCAGGGGCGATATCTCCTACGAGCAGTACTTC. Amino acids: CASSLLRGDISYEQYF.

This clonotype was detected only once. Likely a read error: the CDR3 ends without its conserved phenylalanine or tryptophan. No DNA is shown, since the ends of the CDR3 on it are uncertain; the CDR3 is the one TCRdb lists. The chain is built from TRBV29-1 and TRBJ2-5; the table's D call, TRBD2, has no DNA check behind it. The CDR3 is 14 amino acids long, termini counted. Germline V gene lookup returns CDR1 SQVTM and CDR2 ANQGSEA. The CDR3 here is CSGTGTGGQETLYL.

Worth noting for this clonotype: One junction end disagrees with the germline gene, perhaps due to a read error. The rearrangement joins TRBV5-5 to TRBJ2-1; D gene uncertain. The CDR3 runs 13 residues. Germline CDR1 SGHKS, CDR2 YYEKEE (reference sequence). CDR3 region: CANRWGVLSERFF. CDR3 DNA sequence: TGTGCCAACAGATGGGGTGTCCTAAGTGAGCGGTTCTTC.

The chain couples TRBV6-2 or TRBV6-3 to TRBJ2-5, with TRBD2 identical over 12 bases. J lost 4 bases, V lost 0 bases, and 0 bases had no gene match. Germline V lookup: CDR1 MNHEY, CDR2 SVGEGT. CDR3 size: 15 residues. In DNA, the CDR3 is TGTGCCAGCAGTTACTCGACTAGCGGGAGAGAGACCCAGTACTTC. This gives the protein CASSYSTSGRETQYF.

Concerning this clonotype itself: Its ends do not fully match the called genes, so a read error is possible. The chain links TRBV6-2 or TRBV6-3 to TRBJ2-1; tentatively, D is TRBD1 or TRBD2 (5 bases each). Germline V gene lookup returns CDR1 MNHEY and CDR2 SVGEGT. The CDR3 has 16 amino acids. The CDR3 DNA sequence: TGTGCCAGCAGTTGCCCATTTGGGGGAGCCAAGAATGAACAGTTCTTC. Protein product: CASSCPFGGAKNEQFF.

The chain couples TRBV29-1 to TRBJ2-4, with D unresolved. This CDR3 is 15 amino acids long. Per the germline V gene, CDR1 is SQVTM and CDR2 is ANQGSEA. Trimming removed 5 bases at V and 12 bases at J, with 26 bases between. The CDR3: CSVTSQTGLRNTQYF. CDR3 DNA: TGCAGCGTTACATCGCAGACCGGGCTAAGAAATACTCAGTACTTC.

About this clonotype: At one end the junction does not follow the germline gene, possibly because of a read error. The rearrangement links TRBV7-9 to TRBJ2-1; D gene ambiguous. The germline CDR1 and CDR2 sequences are SEHNR and FQNEAQ (reference sequence). The CDR3 sequence is 17 residues long. The DNA for the CDR3 is TGTGACAGCAACTTAATGTACCTAGTCAGTTCCTACAATGAGCGGTTCTTC. This codes for CDSNLMYLVSSYNERFF.

This chain joins TRBV4-2 and TRBJ2-1; unclear D gene. Looked up from germline, CDR1 is LGHNA and CDR2 is YNFKEQ. The ends were cut back, 9 bases at V and 0 bases at J, with 15 bases in the middle. The CDR3 is made up of 15 amino acids. CDR3 DNA sequence: TGTGCCAGTACCCTGGCCTCGAGCTCCTACAATGAGCAGTTCTTC. Protein product: CASTLASSSYNEQFF.

In regard to this clonotype: A read error may account for a junction end that differs from germline. V and J are TRBV12-3 or TRBV12-4 and TRBJ1-2; D gene unclear. The CDR3 length is 15 residues. The CDR3 DNA reads TGTGCCAGCAGTTTAGGTCTCCCCCACGACTATGGTTACACCTTC. Residues: CASSLGLPHDYGYTF.

The chain employs TRBV15 and TRBJ2-2; no clear D gene. Germline V gives CDR1 LNHNV, CDR2 YYDKDF (reference sequence). This CDR3 contains 13 residues. V was shortened by 0 bases and J by 7 bases, with 6 bases between the two germline ends. The CDR3: CATSREEVGELFF. CDR3 in DNA: TGTGCCACCAGCAGAGAAGAGGTCGGGGAGCTGTTTTTT.

This clonotype is categorized as medium-sized. The chain is built from TRBV6-1 and TRBJ2-2; D might be TRBD2 (5 bases). Trimming took off 6 bases at V and 2 bases at J, with 7 bases between the two ends. The CDR3 length is 13 residues. Germline values: CDR1 MNHNS, CDR2 SASEGT. The CDR3 DNA is TGTGCCAGCAGCACTAGTAACACCGGGGAGCTGTTTTTT. Translation: CASSTSNTGELFF.

The V gene is TRBV29-1, the J gene TRBJ1-2; maybe TRBD1 (5 bases). CDR1 is SQVTM, CDR2 ANQGSEA, per germline. V was clipped by 7 bases and J by 5 bases, with 17 bases between them. This CDR3 comprises 13 residues. CDR3 in DNA: TGCAGCGGAGGACGGGGGGGGAATTATGGCTACACCTTC. Protein product: CSGGRGGNYGYTF.

Worth noting for this clonotype: No conserved phenylalanine or tryptophan is present at the end of the CDR3, so a read error is the likely explanation. The rearrangement uses TRBV12-3 or TRBV12-4 and TRBJ2-1; a weak D match, TRBD2 (6 bases). V was shortened by 5 bases and J by 13 bases, with 12 bases between the two germline ends. This CDR3 is built from 11 residues. CDR3 region: CASSPGVEQFL. In DNA, the CDR3 is TGTGCCAGCAGTCCGGGAGTAGAACAGTTCTTA.

Only one count was recorded for this clonotype. A read error may account for a junction end that differs from germline. V gene TRBV10-3 combines with J gene TRBJ1-6; D is uncertain. This CDR3 has 14 amino acids. Germline V CDR1 and CDR2: ENHRY, SYGVKD. The CDR3 nucleotides are TGTGCCATCAGTGAACAACCGGGGAATTCACCCCACTACTTT. Translated, it gives CAISEQPGNSPHYF.

Concerning this clonotype itself: This CDR3 is missing its conserved last phenylalanine or tryptophan, likely due to a read error. The chain carries TRBV5-8 and TRBJ2-7, with TRBD1 as a possible D gene (6 bases). The CDR3 consists of 14 residues. Germline assignment: CDR1 SGHTS and CDR2 YDEGEE. Trimming removed 2 bases from V and 3 bases from J, with 12 bases in between. The CDR3 DNA follows: TGTGCCAGCAGCTTCAATGGACAGCTCTACGAGCAGTACCTC. Amino acid sequence: CASSFNGQLYEQYL.

A note on this clonotype: Germline and junction disagree at one end, which may indicate a read error. The rearrangement joins TRBV13 to TRBJ1-5; D gene unclear. The CDR3 totals 14 residues. Germline CDR1 and CDR2: PRHDT and FYEKMQ (reference sequence). As DNA, the CDR3 is TGTGCCAGCAGCTTAGTTGAGGGCAATCAGCGCCAGCATTTT. Its translation is CASSLVEGNQRQHF.

This clonotype qualifies as medium-sized. Here the CDR3 reads CASSQDAGRGRGYTF. Here the CDR3 DNA reads TGTGCCAGCAGCCAAGATGCGGGGCGCGGGCGTGGCTACACCTTC. The V gene is TRBV4-2, the J gene TRBJ1-2; the D gene is possibly TRBD1 (5 bases). The V and J ends lost 0 bases and 7 bases respectively, with 15 bases between them. The CDR3 covers 15 residues. The germline gives CDR1 LGHNA, CDR2 YNFKEQ.

Notes on this clonotype: Because it lacks the conserved phenylalanine or tryptophan at the end, this CDR3 is likely a read error. V usage is TRBV6-5 and J usage is TRBJ2-7; TRBD2 matches 8 bases. With V trimmed by 6 bases and J by 3 bases, 10 bases remained unmatched. The CDR3 is made up of 15 amino acids. Germline V gives CDR1 MNHEY, CDR2 SVGAGI. The DNA for the CDR3 is TGTGCCAGCAGCCCCTCGGGAGGGCCTGTCTACGAGCAGTACCTC. Protein sequence: CASSPSGGPVYEQYL.

V and J are TRBV6-2 or TRBV6-3 and TRBJ1-2; a possible D gene is TRBD1 (5 bases). Per the germline V gene, CDR1 is MNHEY and CDR2 is SVGEGT. Deletions cut 7 bases from V and 2 bases from J, with 17 bases between. This CDR3 spans 15 amino acids. This CDR3 reads CASKQWTGGNYGYTF. As DNA, the CDR3 is TGTGCCAGCAAACAGTGGACGGGGGGGAACTATGGCTACACCTTC.